This T cell receptor (beta chain) was identified during a study of PD-1 blockade in classical Hodgkin lymphoma. CDR1 is MGHRA, CDR2 YSYEKL, per germline. Trimming removed 1 base from V and 7 bases from J, with 23 bases in between. This CDR3 is built from 17 residues. Clones were read by immunoSEQ multiplex PCR, and TCRdb kept only the in-frame ones, dropping some. The repertoire includes about 24,000 clones, roughly 80% of them detected once, and roughly 8% sits in the top ten. Every single patient, without exception, relapsed after autologous stem cell transplantation, and brentuximab vedotin exposure varied.

This receptor was identified in a human donor with classical Hodgkin lymphoma. This chain links TRBV4-1 with TRBJ2-7; tentatively, D is TRBD1 or TRBD2 (6 bases each). The material sequenced was peripheral blood mononuclear cells (PBMCs), taken before the second cycle of nivolumab. CDR3 bases: TGCGCCAGCAGCCAAGTTCTCTCGGCGGGGATCCAGGGGGAGCAGTACTTC. Protein: CASSQVLSAGIQGEQYF.